These 4 T cell receptor beta chains were all obtained from the same sample, sequenced in a study of tumor and adjacent non-tumor tissue in lung cancer. TCRbeta libraries were built with three rounds of nested PCR, modified from ARM-PCR. TCRdb called the multiplex PCR reads again in MiXCR, with one record for every CDR3 protein. The repertoire holds tens of thousands of distinct CDR3 sequences, with about 72% as singletons. No cell sorting was done before RNA was extracted from the tissue. What was sequenced was lung tumor tissue. These receptors were taken from a man aged 55 to 70 with non-small cell lung cancer.

A word on this clonotype: One end of the junction fails to match germline, which may point to a read error. This chain joins TRBV6-5 and TRBJ2-1; no reliable D call. The CDR3 spans 16 residues. Looked up from germline, CDR1 is MNHEY and CDR2 is SVGAGI. CDR3 DNA sequence: TGTGCCAGCAGTTGCTCGCCTCCCTACTCCTACAATGAGGAGTTCTTC. Translation: CASSCSPPYSYNEEFF.

About this clonotype: One base away lies a much larger clone, so this may be a sequencing read error. The chain couples TRBV20-1 to TRBJ1-2, with 7 bases lining up with TRBD1. V lost 5 bases to trimming and J lost 5 bases; unmatched junction nucleotides: 8. There are 13 residues in the CDR3. Per germline, CDR1 DFQATT and CDR2 SNEGSKA (reference sequence). CDR3 DNA sequence: TGCAGTGCTGCGCTCTCGGGACAGTATGGCTACACCTTC. This encodes CSAALSGQYGYTF.

With respect to this clonotype: A much larger clone differs from this one at a single base, so this may be a read error. The CDR3: CVIGEEDDQPQHF. The CDR3 DNA reads TGTGTCATCGGTGAGGAAGACGATCAGCCCCAGCATTTT. V gene TRBV10-3 combines with J gene TRBJ1-5; no clear D gene. The CDR3 is 13 residues long. Germline V gene sequence: CDR1 ENHRY, CDR2 SYGVKD.

Comment on this clonotype: A read error may be the cause here, since a much bigger clone is one base away. The chain is built from TRBV20-1 and TRBJ2-7, with a tentative D call TRBD1 (5 bases). The ends were cut back, 6 bases at V and 1 base at J, with 16 bases in the middle. The CDR3 totals 14 residues. Germline-derived CDR1 and CDR2 are DFQATT and SNEGSKA (reference sequence). CDR3 coding DNA: TGCAGTGCGACTGAGACAGCCGATTCCTACGAGCAGTACTTC. Protein product: CSATETADSYEQYF.